These 17 T cell receptor beta chains were all obtained from the same sample, sequenced in a study of immune evolution from preneoplasia to lung adenocarcinoma (dated by TCRdb to about 2021). The library relied on the immunoSEQ multiplex PCR assay. The immuneACCESS repertoire file appears here via TCRdb, limited to in-frame rearrangements. These files lack a portion of the clones; in checked studies, under half of the deficit traces to unresolved V genes, and the cause of the others is not known. This sample has just over 7,500 clones in its table, and roughly 84% of those were observed once. The ten most abundant clones make up less than 2.5% of the sample. The sample comprised FFPE minimally invasive lung adenocarcinoma tissue. What this sample's cell subset or site label stands for: micro-invasive lung adenocarcinoma (MIA). The receptors come from an elderly person with lung adenocarcinoma.

V usage is TRBV5-5 and J usage is TRBJ2-5, with D perhaps matching TRBD2 (6 bases). CDR1 SGHKS and CDR2 YYEKEE come from the germline V gene (reference sequence). Trimming removed 0 bases at V and 3 bases at J, with 12 bases between. The CDR3 is 15 amino acids. DNA for the CDR3: TGTGCCAGCAGCTTGGGACGGACTATCGAAGAGACCCAGTACTTC. Protein: CASSLGRTIEETQYF.

This chain connects TRBV4-1 to TRBJ2-3, with a possible D match to TRBD1 (6 bases). CDR1 and CDR2 from the germline V gene are MGHRA and YSYEKL. The length of the CDR3 is 18 residues. The V gene lost 0 bases and the J gene lost 2 bases, with 18 bases spanning the gap. CDR3 loop: CASSQDSFGGVVTDTQYF. Written as DNA, the CDR3 is TGCGCCAGCAGCCAAGATTCGTTTGGGGGCGTCGTCACAGATACGCAGTATTTT.

This clone was seen a few times. The chain uses TRBV7-3 and TRBJ1-2; 9 nucleotides line up with TRBD1. Trimming took 4 bases from V and 4 from J; bases not matched to a gene: 1. Germline values: CDR1 SGHTA, CDR2 FQGTGA. This CDR3 is 13 amino acids long. The CDR3 DNA follows: TGTGCCAGCAGCTCGGGACAGGGCTATGGCTACACCTTC. Translation gives CASSSGQGYGYTF.

This clone was recorded a few times. The gene calls are TRBV27 and TRBJ1-2; 7 bases map to TRBD1. The CDR3 runs 14 residues. The germline V gene encodes CDR1 MNHEY and CDR2 SMNVEV (reference sequence). The J segment lost 4 bases and the V segment lost 2 bases, leaving 4 bases of the junction unmatched. CDR3 in amino acids: CASSLRDSSYGYTF. The DNA of the CDR3 is TGTGCCAGCAGTTTACGGGACAGTAGCTATGGCTACACCTTC.

About this clone itself: Other DNA variants within this sample encode the same CDR3. DNA for the CDR3: TGTGCCAGCAGTTACTCCGACATGAACACTGAAGCTTTCTTT. Amino acid sequence: CASSYSDMNTEAFF. The chain couples TRBV6-6 to TRBJ1-1, with unresolved D. From germline, CDR1 is MNHNY and CDR2 SVGAGI (reference sequence). Trimming stripped 0 bases from V and 0 bases from J, with 5 bases between. The CDR3 has 14 residues.

The V and J genes are TRBV28 and TRBJ1-4; the D is unclear. The CDR3 covers 17 residues. Trimming removed 2 bases at V and 0 bases at J, with 13 bases between. Germline values: CDR1 MDHEN, CDR2 SYDVKM. CDR3 protein: CASSLVVGLTTNEKLFF. CDR3 in DNA: TGTGCCAGCAGTTTAGTTGTTGGACTGACAACTAATGAAAAACTGTTTTTT.

The gene calls are TRBV28 and TRBJ1-4, with D maybe TRBD1 (6 bases). Trimming stripped 1 base from V and 5 bases from J, with 8 bases between. The CDR3 contains 14 residues. Germline CDR1 MDHEN, CDR2 SYDVKM. The CDR3 protein is CASSLSGVNEKLFF. CDR3 bases: TGTGCCAGCAGTTTATCAGGGGTGAATGAAAAACTGTTTTTT.

The V and J genes are TRBV9 and TRBJ1-4; TRBD1 aligns across 7 bases. This CDR3 is built from 16 residues. V was clipped by 0 bases and J by 1 base; unmatched bases: 3. Germline V gene sequence: CDR1 SGDLS, CDR2 YYNGEE. For the CDR3, the DNA is TGTGCCAGCAGCGTAGGGGCAGGGGGAACTAATGAAAAACTGTTTTTT. Translating gives CASSVGAGGTNEKLFF.

The V call is TRBV18, the J call TRBJ2-7, with D possibly matching TRBD1 (6 bases). This CDR3 has 15 amino acids. Trimming cost V 2 bases and J 0 bases, with 11 bases left between them. Germline CDR1 and CDR2: KGHSH and LQKENI. Here the CDR3 reads CASSPRSGVSYEQYF. As DNA, the CDR3 is TGTGCCAGCTCACCAAGGTCAGGGGTCTCCTACGAGCAGTACTTC. The full variable domain, with the rest looked up from reference TRBV18 and TRBJ2-7, is NAGVMQNPRHLVRRRGQEARLRCSPMKGHSHVYWYRQLPEEGLKFMVYLQKENIIDESGMPKERFSAEFPKEGPSILRIQQVVRGDSAAYFCASSPRSGVSYEQYFGPGTRLTVT.

The V call is TRBV11-3, the J call TRBJ2-1; D is ambiguous. The CDR3 loop spans 11 amino acids. Germline V lookup: CDR1 SGHNT, CDR2 YENEEA. V was clipped by 1 base and J by 7 bases, with 2 bases between them. CDR3 in amino acids: CASSLGNEQFF. Here the CDR3 DNA reads TGTGCCAGCAGCTTAGGAAATGAGCAGTTCTTC.

CDR3 residues: CASSLNRVGYTF. In DNA, the CDR3 is TGCGCCAGCAGCTTAAACAGGGTTGGCTACACCTTC. The chain has TRBV5-1 and TRBJ1-2, with TRBD1 as a possible D gene (6 bases). The V end lost 2 bases, the J end lost 7 bases, and 9 bases lay between the germline ends. This CDR3 is 12 amino acids long. CDR1 and CDR2 from the germline V gene are SGHRS and YFSETQ.

The chain employs TRBV4-1 and TRBJ1-2; D not resolved. V was cut by 1 base and J by 7 bases, with 16 bases left in between. Germline assignment: CDR1 MGHRA and CDR2 YSYEKL. The CDR3 is 15 amino acids. CDR3 DNA sequence: TGCGCCAGCAGCCAAGCCCCTCAGACTAAGGGTGGCTACACCTTC. It is translated as CASSQAPQTKGGYTF.

Note on this clone: A read error may account for a junction end that differs from germline. The rearrangement uses TRBV7-7 and TRBJ2-3; TRBD1 is a possible D gene (5 bases). Germline V gene sequence: CDR1 SSHAT, CDR2 FNYEAQ (reference sequence). The CDR3 is 13 amino acids. CDR3 DNA: TGTGCTAGCAGCTTAGGGGTCCCGGATACGCAGTATTTT. It specifies CASSLGVPDTQYF.

V is TRBV20-1 and J is TRBJ2-1, with 7 bases aligning to TRBD1. The CDR3 sequence is 11 residues long. V shed 6 bases, J shed 7 bases, and the junction held 3 bases outside the gene matches. Germline loops: CDR1 DFQATT, CDR2 SNEGSKA (reference sequence). CDR3 in amino acids: CSARQGNEQFF. CDR3 nucleotides: TGCAGTGCCAGACAGGGTAATGAGCAGTTCTTC.

CDR3 residues: CASSPDPGLAYEQYF. In DNA form, the CDR3 reads TGTGCCAGCAGCCCAGACCCGGGACTAGCCTACGAGCAGTACTTC. The chain carries TRBV7-9 and TRBJ2-7; 8 bases map to TRBD2. J was trimmed by 2 bases and V by 5 bases; bases with no gene match: 8. This CDR3 has 15 amino acids. In germline, CDR1 is SEHNR, CDR2 FQNEAQ (reference sequence). The whole variable domain, remainder taken from reference TRBV7-9 and TRBJ2-7, is DTGVSQNPRHKITKRGQNVTFRCDPISEHNRLYWYRQTLGQGPEFLTYFQNEAQLEKSRLLSDRFSAERPKGSFSTLEIQRTEQGDSAMYLCASSPDPGLAYEQYFGPGTRLTVT.

The V and J genes are TRBV6-5 and TRBJ1-1, with a weak D call TRBD1 (5 bases). Germline values: CDR1 MNHEY, CDR2 SVGAGI. The CDR3 has 15 residues. V lost 6 bases and J 1 base, leaving 15 bases between the germline ends. The CDR3 loop is CASSPVWGGNTEAFF. The CDR3, as DNA: TGTGCCAGCAGCCCCGTCTGGGGGGGGAACACTGAAGCTTTCTTT.

The chain uses TRBV28 and TRBJ2-2; tentatively, D is TRBD2 (5 bases). CDR1 MDHEN and CDR2 SYDVKM come from the germline V gene. The ends were cut back, 6 bases at V and 0 bases at J, with 11 bases in the middle. The CDR3 has 15 amino acids. The CDR3: CASSLLGANTGELFF. In DNA form, the CDR3 reads TGTGCCAGCAGCCTACTAGGCGCGAACACCGGGGAGCTGTTTTTT. Variable domain in full (rest from reference TRBV28 and TRBJ2-2): DVKVTQSSRYLVKRTGEKVFLECVQDMDHENMFWYRQDPGLGLRLIYFSYDVKMKEKGDIPEGYSVSREKKERFSLILESASTNQTSMYLCASSLLGANTGELFFGEGSRLTVL.